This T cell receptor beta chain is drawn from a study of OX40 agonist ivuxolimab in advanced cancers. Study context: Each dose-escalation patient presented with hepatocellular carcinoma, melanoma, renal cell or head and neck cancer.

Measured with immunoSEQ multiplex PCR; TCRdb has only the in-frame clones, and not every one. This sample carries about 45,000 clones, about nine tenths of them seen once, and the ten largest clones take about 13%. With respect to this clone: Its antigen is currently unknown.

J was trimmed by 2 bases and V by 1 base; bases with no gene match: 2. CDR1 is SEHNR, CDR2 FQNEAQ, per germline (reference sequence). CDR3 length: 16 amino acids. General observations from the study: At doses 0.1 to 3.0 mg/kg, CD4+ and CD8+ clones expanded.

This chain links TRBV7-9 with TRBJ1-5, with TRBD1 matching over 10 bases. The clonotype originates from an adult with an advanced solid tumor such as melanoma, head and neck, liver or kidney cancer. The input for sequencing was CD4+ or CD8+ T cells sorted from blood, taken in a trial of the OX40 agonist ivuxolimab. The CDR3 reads CASSLGGTGGNQPQHF. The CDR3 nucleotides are TGTGCCAGCAGCTTAGGCGGGACAGGGGGCAATCAGCCCCAGCATTTT.